A selection of T cell receptor beta chains follows, all from one sample in a study of cytomegalovirus exposure and HLA in healthy donors. Here immunoSEQ multiplex PCR was the method, and the copy in TCRdb shows in-frame clones only, minus some. The table records 120,000 or so clones, roughly 71% of them present only once. The sequenced sample consisted of PBMCs. These receptors were obtained from a woman aged 40 to 50 in good health and CMV-seropositive. Each CDR3 is given with its conserved first and last residue. The order of the fields is J gene, V gene, D gene, clone size, CDR3 protein, CDR3 DNA. D genes are given only for firm matches. Only some rows state a clone size, as once, few, many or a class for expanded clones.

J: TRBJ2-2
V: TRBV7-9
D: TRBD2
size: -
CDR3: CASSLAVLAGDNTGELFF
DNA: TGTGCCAGCAGCTTAGCGGTGTTAGCGGGGGACAACACCGGGGAGCTGTTTTTT

J: TRBJ2-3
V: TRBV10-3
D: -
size: -
CDR3: CAISEGGSRGDTQYF
DNA: TGTGCCATCAGTGAAGGTGGGAGTCGGGGAGATACGCAGTATTTT

J: TRBJ2-1
V: TRBV28
D: TRBD2
size: few
CDR3: CASSSSGQSYNEQFF
DNA: TGTGCCAGCAGTTCTAGCGGGCAATCCTACAATGAGCAGTTCTTC

J: TRBJ2-7
V: TRBV28
D: -
size: -
CDR3: CASSFTYYEQYF
DNA: TGTGCCAGCAGTTTCACATACTACGAGCAGTACTTC

J: TRBJ2-7
V: TRBV28
D: TRBD2
size: -
CDR3: CASRHPSGLGYEQYF
DNA: TGTGCCAGCAGACACCCTAGCGGGTTAGGGTACGAGCAGTACTTC

J: TRBJ2-5
V: TRBV5-1
D: -
size: -
CDR3: CASSLGGGEGITQYF
DNA: TGCGCCAGCAGCTTGGGAGGGGGAGAAGGGATAACCCAGTACTTC

J: TRBJ2-7
V: TRBV9
D: TRBD2
size: -
CDR3: CASSVGFSGPYEQYF
DNA: TGTGCCAGCAGCGTAGGGTTTAGCGGGCCCTACGAGCAGTACTTC

J: TRBJ1-1
V: TRBV7-9
D: -
size: -
CDR3: CASSSNPGNTEAFF
DNA: TGTGCCAGCAGCTCCAACCCAGGGAACACTGAAGCTTTCTTT

J: TRBJ1-5
V: TRBV4-2
D: -
size: -
CDR3: CASSQDSDSWTQHF
DNA: TGTGCCAGCAGCCAAGATTCAGACAGTTGGACCCAGCATTTT

J: TRBJ2-7
V: TRBV4-1
D: TRBD2
size: -
CDR3: CASSQATSGPYEQYF
DNA: TGCGCCAGCAGCCAGGCGACTAGCGGGCCCTACGAGCAGTACTTC

J: TRBJ1-5
V: TRBV5-1
D: -
size: -
CDR3: CASSGGQNQPQHF
DNA: TGCGCCAGCAGCGGAGGACAGAATCAGCCCCAGCATTTT

J: TRBJ2-1
V: TRBV6-4
D: -
size: -
CDR3: CASSDIGQPQFF
DNA: TGTGCCAGCAGTGACATTGGACAGCCGCAGTTCTTC

J: TRBJ2-1
V: TRBV9
D: TRBD1
size: -
CDR3: CASEGDRGGYEQFF
DNA: TGTGCCAGCGAAGGGGACAGGGGTGGATATGAGCAGTTCTTC

J: TRBJ2-1
V: TRBV30
D: -
size: -
CDR3: CAWHTGTVINEQFF
DNA: TGTGCCTGGCACACCGGGACTGTGATTAATGAGCAGTTCTTC

J: TRBJ2-7
V: TRBV7-2
D: -
size: -
CDR3: CASSLERGNYEQYF
DNA: TGTGCCAGCAGCTTAGAGCGAGGGAACTACGAGCAGTACTTC

J: TRBJ2-7
V: TRBV5-4
D: TRBD1
size: -
CDR3: CASSLVGQGGSYEQYF
DNA: TGTGCCAGCAGCTTGGTTGGACAGGGGGGCTCCTACGAGCAGTACTTC

J: TRBJ2-7
V: TRBV7-9
D: -
size: -
CDR3: CASTPDTHYEQYF
DNA: TGTGCCAGCACCCCGGACACACACTACGAGCAGTACTTC

J: TRBJ1-1
V: TRBV7-3
D: -
size: -
CDR3: CASSLGGYGEAFF
DNA: TGTGCCAGCAGCTTGGGAGGGTATGGTGAAGCTTTCTTT

J: TRBJ2-1
V: TRBV20-1
D: -
size: -
CDR3: CSALENNEQFF
DNA: TGCAGTGCTTTAGAGAACAATGAGCAGTTCTTC

J: TRBJ2-2
V: TRBV7-3
D: TRBD2
size: -
CDR3: CASSRTRSNTGELFF
DNA: TGTGCCAGCAGTCGGACTAGATCGAACACCGGGGAGCTGTTTTTT

J: TRBJ2-5
V: TRBV11-3
D: -
size: once
CDR3: CASSRANQETQYF
DNA: TGTGCCAGCAGCCGCGCGAACCAAGAGACCCAGTACTTC

J: TRBJ2-2
V: TRBV4-3
D: TRBD2
size: -
CDR3: CASSQEVAGGTNSGELFF
DNA: TGCGCCAGCAGCCAAGAGGTAGCGGGAGGCACGAACAGCGGGGAGCTGTTTTTT

J: TRBJ1-1
V: TRBV29-1
D: -
size: -
CDR3: CSGLNRDVGTEAFF
DNA: TGCAGCGGCCTAAACAGGGATGTAGGCACTGAAGCTTTCTTT

J: TRBJ2-7
V: TRBV30
D: TRBD1
size: -
CDR3: CAWNGQGTSYEQYF
DNA: TGTGCCTGGAACGGACAGGGGACGAGCTACGAGCAGTACTTC

J: TRBJ2-2
V: TRBV2
D: TRBD1
size: -
CDR3: CASRGGTGGTGELFF
DNA: TGTGCCAGCAGGGGGGGGACAGGGGGCACCGGGGAGCTGTTTTTT

J: TRBJ2-7
V: TRBV27
D: -
size: -
CDR3: CASSLTGPYEQYF
DNA: TGTGCCAGCAGTCTTACAGGACCCTACGAGCAGTACTTC

J: TRBJ1-3
V: TRBV6-6
D: -
size: -
CDR3: CASSYQGFLSGNTIYF
DNA: TGTGCCAGCAGTTACCAGGGCTTCCTCTCTGGAAACACCATATATTTT

J: TRBJ2-1
V: TRBV6-5
D: TRBD2
size: once
CDR3: CASGREGLSGSEQFF
DNA: TGTGCCAGTGGGCGGGAGGGCCTATCGGGTAGTGAGCAGTTCTTC

J: TRBJ1-2
V: TRBV7-8
D: TRBD1
size: -
CDR3: CASTSLFQGAVTF
DNA: TGTGCCAGCACTAGTCTCTTCCAGGGGGCAGTCACCTTC

J: TRBJ2-7
V: TRBV5-4
D: -
size: once
CDR3: CASSGRGSYEQYF
DNA: TGTGCCAGCAGCGGTAGGGGTTCCTACGAGCAGTACTTC

J: TRBJ2-3
V: TRBV6-6
D: -
size: -
CDR3: CASSLSGLLGTDTQYF
DNA: TGTGCCAGCAGCCTATCAGGGTTGCTAGGCACAGATACGCAGTATTTT

J: TRBJ2-7
V: TRBV9
D: -
size: -
CDR3: CASSVDSEALYVQYF
DNA: TGTGCCAGCAGCGTAGACAGTGAAGCCCTCTACGTGCAGTACTTC

J: TRBJ2-3
V: TRBV28
D: TRBD1
size: -
CDR3: CASSWDRTTDTQYF
DNA: TGTGCCAGCAGTTGGGACAGGACCACAGATACGCAGTATTTT

J: TRBJ2-7
V: TRBV28
D: TRBD1
size: -
CDR3: CASTIPGQGTYEQYF
DNA: TGTGCCAGCACCATTCCGGGACAGGGAACCTACGAGCAGTACTTC

J: TRBJ2-7
V: TRBV5-6
D: -
size: -
CDR3: CASSLEGAGTGYEQYF
DNA: TGTGCCAGCAGCTTGGAGGGCGCGGGGACGGGGTACGAGCAGTACTTC

J: TRBJ2-7
V: TRBV25-1
D: -
size: -
CDR3: CASSVQGQKEYF
DNA: TGTGCCAGCAGTGTCCAGGGGCAAAAGGAGTACTTC

J: TRBJ1-1
V: TRBV7-2
D: -
size: -
CDR3: CASSLARGSAEAFF
DNA: TGTGCCAGCAGCTTAGCCAGAGGGTCGGCTGAAGCTTTCTTT

J: TRBJ2-1
V: TRBV25-1
D: TRBD1
size: -
CDR3: CASSESGRGQEQFF
DNA: TGTGCCAGCAGTGAGTCCGGCAGGGGACAGGAGCAGTTCTTC

J: TRBJ2-2
V: TRBV4-2
D: -
size: -
CDR3: CASSQDPGTRRRNTGELFF
DNA: TGTGCCAGCAGCCAAGATCCCGGGACAAGAAGGCGGAACACCGGGGAGCTGTTTTTT

J: TRBJ2-2
V: TRBV29-1
D: -
size: -
CDR3: CSVFRGFSGELFF
DNA: TGCAGCGTTTTTAGGGGTTTCTCCGGGGAGCTGTTTTTT

J: TRBJ2-3
V: TRBV29-1
D: -
size: -
CDR3: CSVDLATSTDTQYF
DNA: TGCAGCGTTGACCTGGCGACTAGCACAGATACGCAGTATTTT

J: TRBJ1-1
V: TRBV4-2
D: -
size: -
CDR3: CASSPDPYGGLRAEAFF
DNA: TGTGCCAGCAGCCCAGACCCCTATGGTGGGCTGCGCGCTGAAGCTTTCTTT

J: TRBJ2-7
V: TRBV20-1
D: -
size: -
CDR3: CSASLSYEQYF
DNA: TGCAGTGCTAGCTTATCCTACGAGCAGTACTTC

J: TRBJ2-6
V: TRBV19
D: TRBD1
size: -
CDR3: CASSTRGREPSGANVLTF
DNA: TGTGCCAGTAGTACCAGGGGGCGCGAGCCCTCTGGGGCCAACGTCCTGACTTTC